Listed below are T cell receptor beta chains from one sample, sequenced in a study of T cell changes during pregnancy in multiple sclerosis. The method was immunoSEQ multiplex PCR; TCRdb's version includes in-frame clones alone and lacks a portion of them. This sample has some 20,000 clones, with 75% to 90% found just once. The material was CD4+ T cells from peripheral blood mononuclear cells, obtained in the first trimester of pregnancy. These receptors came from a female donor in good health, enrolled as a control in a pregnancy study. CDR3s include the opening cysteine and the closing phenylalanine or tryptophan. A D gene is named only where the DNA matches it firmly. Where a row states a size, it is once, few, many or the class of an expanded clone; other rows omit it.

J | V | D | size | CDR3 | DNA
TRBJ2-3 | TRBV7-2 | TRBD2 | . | CASSSYSLAGGRDTQYF | TGTGCCAGCAGCTCGTACTCACTAGCGGGGGGTCGTGATACGCAGTATTTT
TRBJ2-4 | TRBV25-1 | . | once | CASSPLETPNSFIQYF | TGTGCCAGCAGTCCCCTGGAGACCCCGAACTCATTCATTCAGTACTTC
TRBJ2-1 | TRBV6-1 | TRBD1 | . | CASSGLPGQGFDEQFF | TGTGCCAGCAGTGGTCTTCCGGGACAGGGGTTCGATGAGCAGTTCTTC
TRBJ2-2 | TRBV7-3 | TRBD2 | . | CASSQTSAGELFF | TGTGCCAGCAGCCAGACTAGCGCCGGGGAGCTGTTTTTT
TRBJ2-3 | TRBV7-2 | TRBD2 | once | CASSYSGSSDTQYF | TGTGCCAGCAGCTATAGCGGGAGTTCGGATACGCAGTATTTT
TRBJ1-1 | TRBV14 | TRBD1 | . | CASSQGTGGLRTEAFF | TGTGCCAGCAGCCAAGGGACAGGGGGCCTGAGAACTGAAGCTTTCTTT
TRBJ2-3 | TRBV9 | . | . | CASTRGTPGTDTQYF | TGTGCCAGCACCCGCGGGACTCCCGGCACAGATACGCAGTATTTT
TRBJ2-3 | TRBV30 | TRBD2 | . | CAWSVGRGTDTQYF | TGTGCCTGGAGTGTTGGGAGGGGCACAGATACGCAGTATTTT
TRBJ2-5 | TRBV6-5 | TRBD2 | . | CASSSRVAGNSEDQYF | TGTGCCAGCAGTTCCCGGGTAGCGGGGAACTCAGAGGACCAGTACTTC
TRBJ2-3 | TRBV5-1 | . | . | CASSLVRTTDTQYF | TGCGCCAGCAGCTTGGTCAGAACCACAGATACGCAGTATTTT
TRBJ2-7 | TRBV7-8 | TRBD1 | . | CASRQSTGQATYEQYF | TGTGCCAGCAGGCAGAGTACGGGACAGGCTACCTACGAGCAGTACTTC
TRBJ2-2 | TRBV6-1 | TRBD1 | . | CASSMTGINTGELFF | TGTGCCAGCAGTATGACAGGGATAAACACCGGGGAGCTGTTTTTT
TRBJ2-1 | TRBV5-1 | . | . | CASSSTENEQFF | TGCGCCAGCAGCTCCACAGAGAATGAGCAGTTCTTC
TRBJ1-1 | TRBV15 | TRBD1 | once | CATSTEDRVGAFF | TGTGCCACCAGCACGGAGGACAGGGTTGGAGCTTTCTTT
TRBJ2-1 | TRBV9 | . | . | CASSVRGDSSYNEQFF | TGTGCCAGCAGCGTAAGGGGGGACAGCTCCTACAATGAGCAGTTCTTC
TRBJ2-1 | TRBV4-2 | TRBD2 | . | CASSLGGERSNEQFF | TGTGCCAGCAGCCTTGGGGGGGAGCGGAGCAATGAGCAGTTCTTC
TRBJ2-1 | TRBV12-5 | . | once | CASGLGQGYHNEQFF | TGTGCTAGTGGTTTGGGGCAGGGTTACCACAATGAGCAGTTCTTC
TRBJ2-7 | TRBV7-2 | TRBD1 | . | CASSIRQGNEQYF | TGTGCCAGCAGCATCCGACAGGGGAACGAGCAGTACTTC
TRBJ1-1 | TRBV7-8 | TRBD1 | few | CASSLFTGVNTEAFF | TGTGCCAGCAGCTTATTCACAGGGGTAAACACTGAAGCTTTCTTT
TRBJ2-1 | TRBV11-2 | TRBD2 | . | CASSLVQGLAGYNEQFF | TGTGCCAGCAGCTTAGTACAGGGACTAGCGGGCTACAATGAGCAGTTCTTC
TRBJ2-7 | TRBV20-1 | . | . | CSAETGWEQYF | TGCAGTGCTGAAACAGGGTGGGAGCAGTACTTC
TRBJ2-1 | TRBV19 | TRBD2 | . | CATSGGYNEQFF | TGTGCCACTAGCGGGGGGTACAATGAGCAGTTCTTC
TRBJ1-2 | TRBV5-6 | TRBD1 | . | CASSTRQGAGSYTF | TGTGCCAGCAGCACCAGACAGGGGGCGGGTAGCTACACCTTC
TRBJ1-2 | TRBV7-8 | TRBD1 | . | CASSLALGQGISYGYTF | TGTGCCAGCAGCTTAGCGCTGGGACAGGGTATCTCCTATGGCTACACCTTC
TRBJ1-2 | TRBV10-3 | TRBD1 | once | CAISENRGYVYTF | TGTGCCATCAGTGAAAACAGGGGTTACGTCTACACCTTC
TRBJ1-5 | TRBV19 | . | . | CASSRPGKDQPQHF | TGTGCCAGTAGTAGGCCAGGGAAAGATCAGCCCCAGCATTTT
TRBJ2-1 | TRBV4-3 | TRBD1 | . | CASSQRVLTGEQFF | TGCGCCAGCAGCCAGAGAGTACTGACAGGGGAGCAGTTCTTC
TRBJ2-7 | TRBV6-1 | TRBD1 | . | CASSPQGALRYEQYF | TGTGCCAGCAGCCCCCAGGGGGCGTTGCGCTACGAGCAGTACTTC
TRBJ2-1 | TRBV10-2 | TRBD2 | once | CASSEPGLAGDNEQFF | TGCGCCAGCAGTGAGCCAGGACTAGCGGGAGACAATGAGCAGTTCTTC
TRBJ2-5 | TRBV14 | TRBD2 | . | CASSQPSGRAKETQYF | TGTGCCAGCAGCCAACCTAGCGGGAGGGCCAAGGAGACCCAGTACTTC
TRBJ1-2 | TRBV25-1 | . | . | CASSELSREIDGYTF | TGTGCCAGCAGTGAATTAAGCCGGGAAATCGATGGCTACACCTTC
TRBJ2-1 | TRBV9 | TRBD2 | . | CASSVLAGGLINEQFF | TGTGCCAGCAGCGTTTTAGCGGGGGGTCTGATCAATGAGCAGTTCTTC
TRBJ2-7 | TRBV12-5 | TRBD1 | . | CASGLEAGGSYEQYF | TGTGCTAGTGGTTTGGAGGCAGGGGGCTCCTACGAGCAGTACTTC
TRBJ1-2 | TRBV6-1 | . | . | CASSERDFYGYTF | TGTGCCAGCAGTGAAAGGGACTTCTATGGCTACACCTTC
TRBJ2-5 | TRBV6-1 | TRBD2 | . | CASSEQRGGQETQYF | TGTGCCAGCAGTGAACAGCGGGGGGGCCAAGAGACCCAGTACTTC
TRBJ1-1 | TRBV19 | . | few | CASSIRGTNTEAFF | TGTGCCAGTAGTATAAGGGGAACGAACACTGAAGCTTTCTTT
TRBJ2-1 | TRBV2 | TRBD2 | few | CASSYSGLAGVYNEQFF | TGTGCCAGCAGTTATAGTGGACTAGCGGGAGTCTACAATGAGCAGTTCTTC
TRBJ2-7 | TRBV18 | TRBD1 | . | CASEISGTGSTYEQYF | TGTGCCAGCGAAATTTCCGGGACAGGGTCAACCTACGAGCAGTACTTC
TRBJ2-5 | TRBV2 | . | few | CASSSGQGTQYF | TGTGCCAGCAGCAGCGGGCAGGGGACCCAGTACTTC
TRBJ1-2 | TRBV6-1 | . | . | CASTPNQGVGGYTF | TGTGCCAGCACCCCTAACCAGGGTGTCGGAGGCTACACCTTC
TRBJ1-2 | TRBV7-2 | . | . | CASSLRDKNYGYTF | TGTGCCAGCAGCTTACGGGACAAGAACTATGGCTACACCTTC
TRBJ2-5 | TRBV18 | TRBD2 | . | CASSPGSGETQYF | TGTGCCAGCTCACCAGGTAGCGGGGAGACCCAGTACTTC
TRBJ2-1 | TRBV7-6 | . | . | CASSSPRGAHNEQFF | TGTGCCAGCAGCTCGCCGCGTGGGGCCCACAATGAGCAGTTCTTC
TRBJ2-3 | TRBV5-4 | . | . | CASTQDWAASTDTQYF | TGTGCCAGCACTCAGGATTGGGCCGCTAGCACAGATACGCAGTATTTT
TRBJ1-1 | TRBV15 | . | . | CATSRGSPLAEAFF | TGTGCCACCAGCCGCGGGTCCCCCCTTGCTGAAGCTTTCTTT
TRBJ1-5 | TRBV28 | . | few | CASSLGGLEPQHF | TGTGCCAGCAGTTTAGGTGGACTGGAGCCCCAGCATTTT
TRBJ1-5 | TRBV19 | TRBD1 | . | CARPRGAPQPQHF | TGTGCCAGACCCAGGGGGGCCCCTCAGCCCCAGCATTTT
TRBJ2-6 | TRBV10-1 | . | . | CASTERKRVVAGANVLTF | TGCGCCAGCACCGAGCGTAAGAGGGTAGTAGCTGGGGCCAACGTCCTGACTTTC
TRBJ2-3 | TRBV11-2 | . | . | CASSLNRNTDTQYF | TGTGCCAGCAGCTTAAACAGAAACACAGATACGCAGTATTTT
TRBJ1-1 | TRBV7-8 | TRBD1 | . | CASSLADTWTGEAFF | TGTGCCAGCAGCTTAGCCGACACTTGGACAGGGGAAGCTTTCTTT
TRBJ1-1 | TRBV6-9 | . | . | CASSLDYTGHGPEAFF | TGTGCCAGCAGTTTAGATTATACAGGGCATGGTCCTGAAGCTTTCTTT
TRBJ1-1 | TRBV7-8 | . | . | CASSPWGVPEAFF | TGTGCCAGCAGCCCCTGGGGGGTTCCTGAAGCTTTCTTT
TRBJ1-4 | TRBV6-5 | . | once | CASRLGVTNEKLFF | TGTGCCAGCAGGTTGGGAGTCACTAATGAAAAACTGTTTTTT